This T cell receptor beta chain comes out of a study of blood T cell repertoires in COVID-19 (dated by TCRdb to 2020 to 2021). Regarding the research as a whole: The collaborator samples originated in the United States, Italy and Spain and spanned the acute and convalescent phases of COVID-19. The material from the prospective study consisted of cDNA or gDNA derived from T cells, B-cell-depleted T cells, or PBMCs. Subjects who had been exposed to COVID-19, were actively infected with it, or had recovered from it provided the deeply sampled blood TCRbeta repertoires that made up the dataset. The repertoires were made available in a free public database intended to serve as a resource for research on the immune response to SARS-CoV-2. Samples were obtained from the ongoing ImmuneRACE study (first 160 participants) and from over 1,000 subjects provided by 6 global collaborators. Nearly every sample came with metadata listing a de-identified subject ID, COVID-19 status, age in years and sex. Where HLA class I and class II types were available, the types were taken from metadata supplied by the sample provider, not from assay-based typing.

The collaborating institutions used their own protocols to collect whole blood in K2EDTA tubes. Collaborator samples were shipped for TCRbeta analysis as frozen whole blood, isolated PBMCs, or DNA extracted from either sample type. TCRbeta CDR3 regions were amplified from genomic DNA by means of the immunoSEQ Assay, a bias-controlled multiplex PCR. The original pipeline was this. Nucleated cell counts per sample were estimated from amplification of reference gene primers within the assay. To quantify the absolute abundance of each unique TCRbeta CDR3 rearrangement, sequence reads were collapsed and filtered. For each sample, productive Simpson clonality was calculated as the square root of Simpson's diversity index over productive rearrangements. This is the immuneACCESS table as TCRdb keeps it, with only in-frame sequences that have V and J called. A part of the clones is gone; compared with another copy, unresolved V genes explain less than half, and the rest is unexplained. V, J and clone size are those of that table, while D and trimming were read from the DNA. The sample yields around 220,000 clones; 80% to 85% were counted once. The leading ten clones occupy about 20% of the sample.

Beyond this particular receptor, the publication reports: How much clinical and demographic metadata was included differed by source and by participant, and the metadata was provided uncurated.

As concerns this clone: The specificity of this receptor is unknown. No base-level quality is on record; no much larger clone is a single base apart.

The CDR3 runs 15 amino acids, cysteine and phenylalanine included. The entry retains the CDR3 DNA only, 45 bases that are in frame from base 1. V lost 7 bases and J lost 5 bases, and the count of bases not matched to a germline gene is 11. The germline V gene encodes CDR1 SGHTA and CDR2 FQGNSA. This clonotype was sampled from a man aged 25 to 40 with active or convalescent COVID-19. Source material: peripheral blood. This chain joins TRBV7-2 to TRBJ2-7; 10 middle bases align to TRBD2. The nucleotides are TGTGCCAGCATCAGAGCGGGAGGGCCAAACGACGAGCAGTACTTC. It specifies CASIRAGGPNDEQYF.